This T cell receptor beta chain came from a study of cytomegalovirus exposure and HLA in healthy donors. Whole-study results and caveats: Most TCR sequences were seen very rarely across donors, but some public TCRs occurred in many.

This clone was recorded a few times. The antigen remains undetermined. Using immunoSEQ multiplex PCR, the repertoire was profiled, and TCRdb retains in-frame clones only, with some absent. The profile shows 90,000 or so clones, 85% of them singletons. Per the germline V gene, CDR1 is MGHDK and CDR2 is SYGVNS. The CDR3 is made up of 12 amino acids. The V and J ends lost 3 bases and 4 bases respectively, with 7 bases between them. The chain carries TRBV25-1 and TRBJ2-7; D not certain. The clonotype was recovered from a man younger than 35 in good health and CMV-seropositive. Sequencing input: PBMCs. The CDR3 spells CASSDGLYEQYF. CDR3 nucleotides: TGTGCCAGCAGTGACGGTCTATACGAGCAGTACTTC.